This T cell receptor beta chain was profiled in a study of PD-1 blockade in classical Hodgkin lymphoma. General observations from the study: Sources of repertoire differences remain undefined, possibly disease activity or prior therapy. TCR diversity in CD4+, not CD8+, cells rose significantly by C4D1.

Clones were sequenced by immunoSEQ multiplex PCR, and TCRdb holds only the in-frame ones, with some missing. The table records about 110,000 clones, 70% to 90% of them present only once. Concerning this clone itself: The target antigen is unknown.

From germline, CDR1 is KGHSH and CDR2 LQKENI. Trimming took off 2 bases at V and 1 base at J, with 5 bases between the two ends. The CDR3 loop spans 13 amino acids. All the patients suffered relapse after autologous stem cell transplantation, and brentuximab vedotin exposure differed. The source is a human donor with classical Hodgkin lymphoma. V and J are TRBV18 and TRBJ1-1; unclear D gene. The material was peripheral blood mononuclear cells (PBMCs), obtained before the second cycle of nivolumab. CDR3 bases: TGTGCCAGCTCACCAACGAAGAACACTGAAGCTTTCTTT. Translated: CASSPTKNTEAFF.